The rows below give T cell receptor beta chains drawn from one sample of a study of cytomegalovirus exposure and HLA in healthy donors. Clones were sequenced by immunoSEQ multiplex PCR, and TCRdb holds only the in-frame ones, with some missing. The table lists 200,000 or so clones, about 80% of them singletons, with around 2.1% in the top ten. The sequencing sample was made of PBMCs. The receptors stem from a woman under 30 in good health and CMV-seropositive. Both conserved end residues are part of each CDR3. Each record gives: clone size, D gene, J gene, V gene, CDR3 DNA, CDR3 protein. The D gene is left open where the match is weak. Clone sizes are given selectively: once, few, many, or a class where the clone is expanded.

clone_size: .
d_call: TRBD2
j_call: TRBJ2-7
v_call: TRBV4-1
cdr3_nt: TGCGCCAGCAGCCAAGGGGCCCCGACTAAGCGGGGGTCTTTTTTGGAGCAGTACTTC
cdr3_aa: CASSQGAPTKRGSFLEQYF

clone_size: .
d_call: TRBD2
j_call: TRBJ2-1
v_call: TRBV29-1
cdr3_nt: TGCAGCGTTGTAGCGGGGGGCCCCTACCGGAATGAGCAGTTCTTC
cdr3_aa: CSVVAGGPYRNEQFF

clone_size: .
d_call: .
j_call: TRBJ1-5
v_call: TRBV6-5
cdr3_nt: TGTGCCAGCAGTCAACAGGCCTATAGCAATCAGCCCCAGCATTTT
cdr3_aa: CASSQQAYSNQPQHF

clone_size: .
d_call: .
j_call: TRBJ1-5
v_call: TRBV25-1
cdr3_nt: TGTGCCAGTCGTCGAGAGAATCAGCCCCAGCATTTT
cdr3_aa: CASRRENQPQHF

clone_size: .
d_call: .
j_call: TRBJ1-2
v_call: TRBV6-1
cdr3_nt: TGTGCCAGCAGTGAAGGGGGGGAGTTCTATGGCTACACCTTC
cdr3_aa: CASSEGGEFYGYTF

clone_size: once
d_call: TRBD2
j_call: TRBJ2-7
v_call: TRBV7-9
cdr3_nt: TGTGCCAGCAGCTTAGGGCTGGGGGGGGACGAGCAGTACTTC
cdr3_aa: CASSLGLGGDEQYF

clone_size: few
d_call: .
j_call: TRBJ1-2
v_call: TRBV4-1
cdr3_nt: TGCGCCAGCAGCCCGGGTCCCAGCCCTAGAAGATATGGCTACACCTTC
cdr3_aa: CASSPGPSPRRYGYTF

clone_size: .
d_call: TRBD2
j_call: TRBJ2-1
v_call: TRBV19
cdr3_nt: TGTGCCAGTAGTATAGATCTGGCGGGGGAATACAATGAGCAGTTCTTC
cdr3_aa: CASSIDLAGEYNEQFF

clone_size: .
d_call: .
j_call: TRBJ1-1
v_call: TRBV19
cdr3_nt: TGTGCCAGTAATGAACAGGGTATTGGTGAAGCTTTCTTT
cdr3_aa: CASNEQGIGEAFF

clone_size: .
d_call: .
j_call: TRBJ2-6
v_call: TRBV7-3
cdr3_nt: TGTGCCAGCAGCTTAAACGATATCGGGAAGACTCCCCCTGGGGCCAACGTCCTGACTTTC
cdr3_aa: CASSLNDIGKTPPGANVLTF

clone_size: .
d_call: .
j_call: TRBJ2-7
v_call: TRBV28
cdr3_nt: TGTGCCAGCAGTTTTTGGCAGGGAACCTACGAGCAGTACTTC
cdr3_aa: CASSFWQGTYEQYF

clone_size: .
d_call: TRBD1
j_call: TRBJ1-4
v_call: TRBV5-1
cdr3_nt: TGCGCCAGCAGCTTCTCACGTTCGGGACAGGGGGCCCATTTGTTTTTT
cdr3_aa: CASSFSRSGQGAHLFF

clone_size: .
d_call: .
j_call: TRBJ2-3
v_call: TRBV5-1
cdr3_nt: TGCGCCAGCAGCTCCTCTAGCACAGATACGCAGTATTTT
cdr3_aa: CASSSSSTDTQYF

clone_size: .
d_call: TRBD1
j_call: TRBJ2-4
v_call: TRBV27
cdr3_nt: TGTGCCAGCAGTAGGAGGACAGGGAAAAACAGTCAGTACTTC
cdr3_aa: CASSRRTGKNSQYF

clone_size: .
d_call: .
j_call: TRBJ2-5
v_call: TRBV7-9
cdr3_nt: TGTGCCAGCAGCTTACAGCTAGCCCAAGAGACCCAGTACTTC
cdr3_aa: CASSLQLAQETQYF

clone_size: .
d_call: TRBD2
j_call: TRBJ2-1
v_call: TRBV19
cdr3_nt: TGTGCCAGTAGAATCAGGACCCAGACTAGCGGGGGGGAGCTGTTCTTC
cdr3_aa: CASRIRTQTSGGELFF

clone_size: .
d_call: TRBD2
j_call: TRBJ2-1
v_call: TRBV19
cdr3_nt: TGTGCCAGTAGTAGGCGGACTAGCGGGATCTACAATGAGCAGTTCTTC
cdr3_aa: CASSRRTSGIYNEQFF

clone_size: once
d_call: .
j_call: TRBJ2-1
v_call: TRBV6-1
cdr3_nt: TGTGCCAGCATTCTAGGGGTCTCGGACACGATCGGGTTCTTC
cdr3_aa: CASILGVSDTIGFF

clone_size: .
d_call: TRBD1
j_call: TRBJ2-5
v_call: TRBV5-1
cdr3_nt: TGCGCCAGCAGCAGGGGCGGACAGGGCGCTGGGGAGACCCAGTACTTC
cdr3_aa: CASSRGGQGAGETQYF

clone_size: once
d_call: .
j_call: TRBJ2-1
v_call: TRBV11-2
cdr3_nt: TGTGCCAGCAGCTTAGAAGTTTTGGGGGCGGCTCGCCAAGCCGACAATGAGCAGTTCTTC
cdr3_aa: CASSLEVLGAARQADNEQFF

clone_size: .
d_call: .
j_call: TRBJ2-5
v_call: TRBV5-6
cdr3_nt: TGTGCCAGCAGCTGGGGACTTTGGGGTGGAGAGACCCAGTACTTC
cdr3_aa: CASSWGLWGGETQYF

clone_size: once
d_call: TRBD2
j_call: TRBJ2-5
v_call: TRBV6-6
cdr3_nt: TGTGCCAGCAGTGCCGGGACTAGCGGACAAGAGACCCAGTACTTC
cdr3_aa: CASSAGTSGQETQYF

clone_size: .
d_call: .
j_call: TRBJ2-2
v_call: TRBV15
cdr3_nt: TGTGCCACCAGCAGGCCTCAGGGGTGGCAAGACACCGGGGAGCTGTTTTTT
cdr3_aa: CATSRPQGWQDTGELFF

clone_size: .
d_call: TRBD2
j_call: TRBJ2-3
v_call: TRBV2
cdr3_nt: TGTGCCAGCAGTAATAGCGGGGGGGCAGCAGATACGCAGTATTTT
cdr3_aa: CASSNSGGAADTQYF

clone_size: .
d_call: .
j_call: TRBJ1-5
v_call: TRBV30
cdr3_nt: TGTGCCTGGGGGTTGACAGTGAATCAGCCCCAGCATTTT
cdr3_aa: CAWGLTVNQPQHF

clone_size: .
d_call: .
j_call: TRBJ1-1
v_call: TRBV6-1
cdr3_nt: TGTGCCAGCAGAGGACAGATATTTAACACTGAAGCTTTCTTT
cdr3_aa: CASRGQIFNTEAFF

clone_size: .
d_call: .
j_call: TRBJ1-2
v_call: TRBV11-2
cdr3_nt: TGTGCCAGCAGCTTAAACCAGGGGCGGAGGTTGGGCTACACCTTC
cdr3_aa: CASSLNQGRRLGYTF

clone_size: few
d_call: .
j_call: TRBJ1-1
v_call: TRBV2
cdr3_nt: TGTGCCAGCAGTGAACCCACGGGGTTCACAGGGATCACTGAAGCTTTCTTT
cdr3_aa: CASSEPTGFTGITEAFF